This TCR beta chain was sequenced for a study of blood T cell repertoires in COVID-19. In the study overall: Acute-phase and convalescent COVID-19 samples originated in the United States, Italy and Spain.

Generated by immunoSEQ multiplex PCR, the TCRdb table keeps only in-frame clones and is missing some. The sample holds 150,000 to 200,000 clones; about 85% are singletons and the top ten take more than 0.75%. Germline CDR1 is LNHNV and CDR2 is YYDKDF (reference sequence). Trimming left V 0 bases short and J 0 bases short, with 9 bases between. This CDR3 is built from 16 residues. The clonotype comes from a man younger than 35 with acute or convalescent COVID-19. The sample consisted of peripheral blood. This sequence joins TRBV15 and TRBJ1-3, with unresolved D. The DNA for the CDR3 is TGTGCCACCAGCAGAGATCCAGGCGCCTCTGGAAACACCATATATTTT. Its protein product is CATSRDPGASGNTIYF. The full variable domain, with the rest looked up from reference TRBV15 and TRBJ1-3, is DAMVIQNPRYQVTQFGKPVTLSCSQTLNHNVMYWYQQKSSQAPKLLFHYYDKDFNNEADTPDNFQSRRPNTSFCFLDIRSPGLGDTAMYLCATSRDPGASGNTIYFGEGSWLTVV.